This entry lists 5 T cell receptor beta chains sequenced from one sample in a study of tumor-infiltrating lymphocytes in primary liver carcinoma. A primer matching the constant region was used to make TCR beta cDNA from about 500 ng of total RNA. Slightly modified ARM-PCR served as the procedure for the TCR beta libraries. These libraries came from three rounds of nested multiplex PCR. With TRBV1-TRBV30 forward primers and a C-beta reverse primer, the first two PCR rounds were run for approximately 9 cycles each. TCRdb used MiXCR to reprocess the multiplex PCR reads, holding one entry per CDR3 protein. The repertoire holds 95,000 to 150,000 distinct CDR3 sequences, with around 60% as singletons. DNA and RNA were both co-extracted from 20-30 mg of bulk tissue that had not been sorted. The sequencing sample was made of liver tumor tissue from sampling region 1. Subset meaning: tumor region T1, superior pole. The receptor source for this set is a woman aged 60 to 75 with primary liver carcinoma and hepatitis B virus infection.

Of note for this clonotype: The CDR3 carries no conserved terminal phenylalanine or tryptophan, so it likely arises from a read error. This chain uses TRBV11-2 with TRBJ2-1; no clear D. Deletions cut 0 bases from V and 0 bases from J, with 6 bases between. The CDR3 has 15 amino acids. Germline V CDR1 and CDR2: SGHAT, FQNNGV. The CDR3 DNA reads as TGTGCCAGCAGCTTAGATGGTAACTCCTACAATGAGCAGTTCATT. Translation: CASSLDGNSYNEQFI.

A note on this clonotype: One end of the junction does not line up with germline, which may come from a read error. The chain recombines TRBV5-4 with TRBJ2-1, with 7 nucleotides matching TRBD2. The CDR3 is 15 amino acids. Per germline, CDR1 SGHNT and CDR2 YYREEE (reference sequence). The CDR3 here is CDSSLVAGDHNERFF. CDR3 in DNA: TGTGACAGCAGCTTGGTGGCGGGAGATCACAATGAGCGGTTCTTC.

This clonotype was found once. The chain is built from TRBV29-1 and TRBJ1-1, with D uncertain. Trimming took off 7 bases at V and 0 bases at J, with 12 bases between the two ends. Germline assignment: CDR1 SQVTM and CDR2 ANQGSEA. CDR3 length: 13 residues. Written as DNA, the CDR3 is TGCAGCGGCCGCCGAGTTTTGAACACTGAAGCTTTCTTT. Translating gives CSGRRVLNTEAFF.

The rearrangement uses TRBV11-2 and TRBJ2-1; 9 bases agree with TRBD2. Germline loops: CDR1 SGHAT, CDR2 FQNNGV. With 2 bases clipped from V and 5 bases from J, the junction kept 7 bases outside the gene matches. This CDR3 region has 16 residues. In DNA, the CDR3 is TGTGCCAGCAGCTTAAATCGCGGGAGGGTCGACAATGAGCAGTTCTTC. Amino acid sequence: CASSLNRGRVDNEQFF.

This clonotype was seen at least ten times. The chain combines TRBV12-3 or TRBV12-4 with TRBJ1-5, with D unresolved. CDR3 length: 14 residues. Trimming stripped 3 bases from V and 0 bases from J, with 6 bases between. Here the CDR3 reads CASSFRLSNQPQHF. CDR3 coding DNA: TGTGCCAGCAGTTTTCGCCTTAGCAATCAGCCCCAGCATTTT.